This T cell receptor beta chain was sequenced during a study of vaccination and CD4 T cells after COVID-19. Study at large: The convalescent population consisted of six males and four females, two of whom were of Hispanic ethnicity. Blood was drawn a median about 75 days post second dose, range 14 to 241. A few convalescent patients provided samples that were taken at day 14 and days 161 to 241 post-vaccination.

Comments on this clonotype: Its antigen is still unknown.

At the Johns Hopkins FTIC core, DNA taken from cultured CD4+ T cells was sequenced by way of the Oncomine TCR Beta short-read assay. TCRdb passed the PCR reads through MiXCR, listing each CDR3 protein once. The data contain tens of thousands of distinct CDR3 sequences, around 28% of them singletons. Regarding time point: late sampling 161 to 241 days after vaccination in a few convalescent patients. Noted treatment: approximately 9-day PBMC culture with coronavirus spike peptide pools or control peptides (ViraFEST assay). Roughly 1.9 million PBMCs went into each well for culture with roughly 10 IU/ml IL-2 and about 9.9 ug/ml peptide pools. The germline V and J ends were trimmed by 2 bases and 5 bases, with 15 bases remaining between them. CDR1 is MNHEY, CDR2 SVGEGT, per germline. The length of the CDR3 is 15 residues.

The sample was CD4+ T cells from blood, cultured in vitro, taken about 7 months after SARS-CoV-2 vaccination. The chain carries TRBV6-2 or TRBV6-3 and TRBJ2-5; D not resolved. The source of this sequence is a human donor who had recovered from COVID-19. CDR3 nucleotide sequence: TGTGCCAGCAGTTACGGTGTGGCTAGATTGGAGACCCAGTACTTC. Its translation: CASSYGVARLETQYF.